A selection of T cell receptor beta chains follows, all from one sample in a study of T cells in Graves' hyperthyroidism and ophthalmopathy. Using its own MiXCR run on the multiplex PCR reads, TCRdb lists one record per CDR3 protein. This table holds 700,000 to 950,000 distinct CDR3 sequences, just over 35% found once. Source material: blood. The receptor source for this set is a middle-aged woman with Graves' hyperthyroidism. Each CDR3 is given without its conserved first and last residue.

>TRBV29-1|TRBJ2-7|10
SVVTGGFEQY
>TRBV9|TRBJ2-1|11
ASSVGRINEQF
>TRBV7-8|TRBJ2-3|14
ASSFPRLAQTDTQY
>TRBV20-1|TRBJ1-3|13
SARDGSHSGNTIY
>TRBV7-2|TRBJ2-7|13
ASSLGAGGVYEQY
>TRBV7-9|TRBJ2-1|6
ASNEQF
>TRBV25-1|TRBJ2-5|13
ASSWETSLGETQY
>TRBV2|TRBJ2-4|14
ASSEPGLLAKNIQY
>TRBV7-8|TRBJ1-3|14
ASSHPNRALGNTIY
>TRBV7-9|TRBJ1-3|12
ASSLHGSGNTIY
>TRBV13|TRBJ2-5|13
ASSATGTGRETQY
>TRBV2|TRBJ1-5|13
ASSETGNSNQPQH
>TRBV12-3/TRBV12-4|TRBJ2-2|12
ASSTDEGRRELF
>TRBV14|TRBJ2-7|14
ASSQGGWEAQYEQY
>TRBV29-1|TRBJ2-7|11
SVVLRGGYEQY
>TRBV29-1|TRBJ2-5|13
SVVPGQGAQETQY
>TRBV10-3|TRBJ2-5|14
AISSQGASLQETQY
>TRBV20-1|TRBJ2-7|11
SAAHSSGNEQY
>TRBV10-3|TRBJ2-6|11
AISDGRRDILT
>TRBV7-9|TRBJ1-1|11
ASSFSQETEAF
>TRBV5-8|TRBJ2-7|11
ASRFGGANEQY
>TRBV7-9|TRBJ2-7|11
ASSLWSGYEQY
>TRBV11-1|TRBJ2-7|13
ASRRLREDGYEQY
>TRBV7-9|TRBJ2-7|14
ASSLVLLGETYEQY
>TRBV20-1|TRBJ1-4|10
SARDRSEKLF
>TRBV5-1|TRBJ2-5|12
ASSATGSHETQY
>TRBV10-3|TRBJ1-2|13
ASSLSTGMSYGYT
>TRBV11-2|TRBJ2-5|12
ASSTWTRQETQY
>TRBV7-2|TRBJ1-6|15
ASSPTKGGQYNSPLH
>TRBV19|TRBJ1-5|13
ASSATGGAGQPQH
>TRBV4-1|TRBJ2-7|13
ASSHRTSGGYEQY
>TRBV5-1|TRBJ1-5|13
ASSFWGNLYQPQH
>TRBV10-2|TRBJ1-2|12
ASSESGPGYGYT
>TRBV29-1|TRBJ2-1|14
SAELSGGVIYNEQF
>TRBV12-3/TRBV12-4|TRBJ2-3|11
ANRGRVTDTQY
>TRBV6-5|TRBJ2-5|10
ASSSVGSTQY
>TRBV15|TRBJ2-3|14
ATSRRLAGGSDTQY
>TRBV12-3/TRBV12-4|TRBJ1-5|13
ASSFGQLSNQPQH
>TRBV7-9|TRBJ2-7|15
ASSQERTSGGWSEQY
>TRBV20-1|TRBJ2-2|13
SARDRRRQSGELF
>TRBV3-1|TRBJ1-1|12
ASSQPEDADEAF
>TRBV20-1|TRBJ2-7|14
SASLAGGPRDYEQY
>TRBV12-3/TRBV12-4|TRBJ2-3|12
ASSPGVKTDTQY
>TRBV3-1|TRBJ2-7|10
ASSHGGREQY
>TRBV5-5|TRBJ2-5|13
ASSLEAGSAETQY
>TRBV6-6|TRBJ2-2|14
ASRFRDSIYTGELF